This T cell receptor beta chain was captured in a study of molecular identifiers for immune sequencing clone quantification. Study in general: Replicates involved a five-way split of RNA from approximately 20,000 or 100,000 naive CD8 cells, with sequencing of four.

TCR libraries were built in bulk with a published protocol and specific TCR primers. Using its own MiXCR run on the PCR reads, TCRdb lists one record per CDR3 protein. This table has roughly 320,000 distinct CDR3 sequences, about a fifth appearing once. Isolation of naive CD8 T cells was achieved by sorting on a CD8+CD4-CCR7+CD45RA+ phenotype. Per the germline V gene, CDR1 is SGHVS and CDR2 is FQNEAQ. The ends were cut back, 5 bases at V and 8 bases at J, with 12 bases in the middle. The CDR3 consists of 12 residues. This clonotype was counted between two and nine times. This chain links TRBV7-8 with TRBJ2-5; D is ambiguous. This TCR derives from a human donor in good health. Some libraries in this study had Jurkat cell RNA spiked in. Specimen: naive CD8+ T cells from blood, with Jurkat cell RNA spiked in. Subset defined: FACS-sorted CD8+CD4-CCR7+CD45RA+ naive T cells. In nucleotides, the CDR3 is TGTGCCAGCAGCCCCCGGGTCGGTACCCAGTACTTC. Translating gives CASSPRVGTQYF.